This is a list of T cell receptor beta chains from one sample in a study of graft-versus-host responses after intestinal transplantation. The assay was immunoSEQ multiplex PCR, and TCRdb's table has in-frame clones only and misses some. In the table there are about 25,000 clones, 40% of which are singletons. Sequenced material: alloreactive CD4+ T cells from a mixed lymphocyte reaction culture, taken before intestinal transplant. The source is a human patient who received an intestinal transplant. The CDR3 runs from the conserved cysteine through the conserved F or W.

v_gene	j_gene	CDR3aa
TRBV6-1	TRBJ2-1	CASTPTGYNEQFF
TRBV30	TRBJ2-1	CARKQGYNEQFF
TRBV2	TRBJ1-1	CASRIQGTKAFF
TRBV19	TRBJ1-6	CASSIRSGTGGYNSPLHF
TRBV5-6	TRBJ1-2	CASSPSYLGYGYTF
TRBV6-6	TRBJ1-5	CASANVGGGNQPQHF
TRBV5-1	TRBJ2-7	CASSLMAGQGSYEQYF
TRBV6-1	TRBJ2-7	CASSRQGANEQYF
TRBV10-2	TRBJ2-6	CASSEQYSGANVLTF
TRBV30	TRBJ1-1	CAWRGFFSAEAFF
TRBV12-5	TRBJ2-1	CASGLGWTSGGYNEQFF
TRBV5-1	TRBJ2-3	CASSFIYGQGSTDTQYF
TRBV30	TRBJ1-5	CAWNDGGLQPQHF
TRBV5-1	TRBJ1-6	CASSPSPGTGSPLHF
TRBV9	TRBJ1-3	CASSVSYGPSGNTIYF
TRBV2	TRBJ1-1	CASSITGREAFF
TRBV6-6	TRBJ2-6	CASSKYSSGANVLTF
TRBV5-1	TRBJ2-4	CASSWAGLPKNIQYF
TRBV19	TRBJ1-4	CASSMRTINEKLFF
TRBV7-6	TRBJ1-2	CASSLRDTNGYTF
TRBV23-1	TRBJ1-1	CASSQSFSLGDHTEAFF
TRBV6-6	TRBJ1-2	CASRVTPGQGYGYTF
TRBV6-5	TRBJ1-1	CASSYDRSMNTEAFF
TRBV2	TRBJ1-2	CANSRDYGYTF
TRBV6-4	TRBJ2-1	CASRRESGRAHEQFF
TRBV2	TRBJ1-5	CASSGGGGSNQPQHF
TRBV7-9	TRBJ1-6	CASSQEGTGSPLHF
TRBV6-5	TRBJ1-2	CASRPTGRYGYTF